One sample yielded the 20 T cell receptor beta chains listed below, sequenced in a study of blood T cell repertoires in COVID-19. TCRdb keeps only in-frame clones here, not all; method: immunoSEQ multiplex PCR. The data show about 55,000 clones, with 85% to 90% seen just once and about 15% held by the top ten. Sequencing was done on a sample of peripheral blood. The receptors come from a human donor in a cohort sampled during active COVID-19.

This clone turned up a few times. The chain is built from TRBV30 and TRBJ2-1; 13 bases agree with TRBD2. The V and J ends lost 0 bases and 10 bases, in that order; junction bases with no gene match: 6. CDR1 GTSNPN and CDR2 SVGIG come from the germline V gene (reference sequence). The CDR3 is 15 amino acids. The CDR3 here is CAWSVGTSGNREQFF. CDR3 in DNA: TGTGCCTGGAGTGTAGGGACTAGCGGGAATCGCGAGCAGTTCTTC.

This chain links TRBV30 with TRBJ1-1; no clear D. With 3 bases removed from V and 0 bases from J, the gap between germline ends came to 8 bases. Germline assignment: CDR1 GTSNPN and CDR2 SVGIG (reference sequence). The CDR3 is 13 amino acids. DNA of the CDR3: TGTGCCTGGAGAGTTTACATGAACACTGAAGCTTTCTTT. Translated, it gives CAWRVYMNTEAFF.

V and J are TRBV7-2 and TRBJ2-7, with D possibly matching TRBD2 (7 bases). Germline CDR1 SGHTA, CDR2 FQGNSA. Trimming cost V 0 bases and J 4 bases, with 13 bases left between them. The CDR3 length is 15 residues. CDR3 in amino acids: CASSLARGGGYEQYF. In DNA form, the CDR3 reads TGTGCCAGCAGCTTAGCGAGGGGGGGCGGGTACGAGCAGTACTTC.

The chain uses TRBV7-9 and TRBJ1-6; 8 positions agree with TRBD1. Trimming cost V 3 bases and J 9 bases; bases outside gene matches: 4. The length of the CDR3 is 14 residues. CDR1 SEHNR and CDR2 FQNEAQ come from the germline V gene (reference sequence). The CDR3, as DNA: TGTGCCAGCAGCTTTGGACAGGGTACTTCACCCCTCCACTTT. This encodes CASSFGQGTSPLHF. The entire variable domain, with the rest obtained from reference TRBV7-9 and TRBJ1-6, is as follows: DTGVSQNPRHKITKRGQNVTFRCDPISEHNRLYWYRQTLGQGPEFLTYFQNEAQLEKSRLLSDRFSAERPKGSFSTLEIQRTEQGDSAMYLCASSFGQGTSPLHFGNGTRLTVT.

The chain uses TRBV7-6 and TRBJ2-1; a weak D match, TRBD1 (6 bases). The CDR3 extends over 12 amino acids. Trimming cost V 4 bases and J 9 bases, with 10 bases left between them. Germline CDR1 reads SGHVS; CDR2 reads FNYEAQ. The CDR3, as DNA: TGTGCCAGCAGCTACAGGGTCGGTGAGCAGTTCTTC. Residues: CASSYRVGEQFF.

This clone was observed a few times. V usage is TRBV12-5 and J usage is TRBJ1-5, with D possibly TRBD1 on 6 matching bases. The V end lost 4 bases, the J end lost 6 bases, and 19 bases lay between the germline ends. This CDR3 is built from 16 residues. Germline V gene data show CDR1 as LGHNT and CDR2 as FRNRAP. DNA of the CDR3: TGTGCTAGTGGTTCGAGTTCCGGGACATTCGGTCAGCCCCAGCATTTT. This sequence encodes CASGSSSGTFGQPQHF. Full variable domain (missing parts from reference TRBV12-5 and TRBJ1-5): DARVTQTPRHKVTEMGQEVTMRCQPILGHNTVFWYRQTMMQGLELLAYFRNRAPLDDSGMPKDRFSAEMPDATLATLKIQPSEPRDSAVYFCASGSSSGTFGQPQHFGDGTRLSIL.

The V call is TRBV2, the J call TRBJ2-5; the match to TRBD1 covers 9 bases. The CDR3 covers 14 residues. V was pared by 6 bases and J by 5 bases, with 7 bases of the junction left unmatched. From germline, CDR1 is SNHLY and CDR2 FYNNEI. CDR3 sequence reads: CASRGTGRSETQYF. The CDR3 DNA sequence: TGTGCCAGCAGGGGGACAGGGCGATCGGAGACCCAGTACTTC. Combining the CDR3 with reference TRBV2 and TRBJ2-5 gives the whole variable domain EPEVTQTPSHQVTQMGQEVILRCVPISNHLYFYWYRQILGQKVEFLVSFYNNEISEKSEIFDDQFSVERPDGSNFTLKIRSTKLEDSAMYFCASRGTGRSETQYFGPGTRLLVL.

In this sample, this clone turned up once. The J gene is TRBJ1-1, the V gene TRBV27; 7 positions agree with TRBD1. Germline assignment: CDR1 MNHEY and CDR2 SMNVEV (reference sequence). CDR3 size: 14 residues. V was pared by 3 bases and J by 5 bases, with 6 bases of the junction left unmatched. CDR3 DNA sequence: TGTGCCAGCAGTTTCAGGGGGGAAGGAACTGAAGCTTTCTTT. Amino acid sequence: CASSFRGEGTEAFF.

CDR3 loop: CASSEQGFGENIQYF. CDR3 DNA: TGTGCCAGCAGTGAACAGGGTTTCGGGGAAAACATTCAGTACTTC. V usage is TRBV28 and J usage is TRBJ2-4; D is perhaps TRBD1 (6 bases). V lost 5 bases and J 5 bases, leaving 16 bases between the germline ends. In germline, CDR1 is MDHEN, CDR2 SYDVKM. The CDR3 sequence is 15 residues long.

This clone was seen a few times. The gene calls are TRBV11-2 and TRBJ2-7, with 8 bases lining up with TRBD1. The CDR3 is made up of 12 amino acids. Germline trimming cut 5 bases from V and 9 bases from J; bases unmatched to any gene: 6. Germline lookup yields CDR1 SGHAT and CDR2 FQNNGV. The CDR3 here is CASSQTGVGQYF. CDR3 in DNA: TGTGCCAGCAGCCAGACAGGGGTCGGGCAGTACTTC.

In DNA form, the CDR3 reads TGCGCCAGCAGCCAGACAGGGGAATTAGGAGGACTAGGAGGTAAGGACATTCAGTACTTC. Translation: CASSQTGELGGLGGKDIQYF. This sequence joins TRBV4-1 and TRBJ2-4; D is perhaps TRBD1 (8 bases). The ends were cut back, 3 bases at V and 8 bases at J, with 32 bases in the middle. This CDR3 contains 20 residues. Germline V gives CDR1 MGHRA, CDR2 YSYEKL.

The chain combines TRBV19 with TRBJ1-2, with D possibly being TRBD1 (6 bases). CDR3 length: 15 amino acids. The germline gives CDR1 LNHDA, CDR2 SQIVND (reference sequence). Trimming removed 3 bases from V and 8 bases from J, with 19 bases in between. Here the CDR3 reads CASSISRGLLNGYTF. CDR3 DNA: TGTGCCAGTAGTATTTCCAGGGGCCTCCTCAACGGCTACACCTTC.

This chain joins TRBV4-1 and TRBJ2-7; 9 nucleotides align to TRBD1. V trimming: 4 bases; J trimming: 4 bases; junction bases outside the gene matches: 5. Germline loops: CDR1 MGHRA, CDR2 YSYEKL. There are 14 residues in the CDR3. CDR3 DNA sequence: TGCGCCAGCAGCCGGGGGACAGGGACTTACGAGCAGTACTTC. Translated: CASSRGTGTYEQYF.

The rearrangement joins TRBV28 to TRBJ1-4; TRBD1 is a possible D gene (5 bases). CDR1 is MDHEN, CDR2 SYDVKM, per germline. Trimming left V 5 bases short and J 8 bases short, with 18 bases between. The length of the CDR3 is 15 residues. CDR3 sequence (DNA): TGTGCCAGCAGTCGCACTTCGGGGGTAGGAGAAAAACTGTTTTTT. As protein: CASSRTSGVGEKLFF.

The rearrangement uses TRBV11-2 and TRBJ2-7; 10 bases fit TRBD1. V shed 3 bases and J 5 bases; nucleotides not matched to a gene: 10. Per the germline V gene, CDR1 is SGHAT and CDR2 is FQNNGV. The CDR3 runs 16 residues. The CDR3 sequence: CASSFRADRGIHEQYF. The CDR3 DNA reads TGTGCCAGCAGCTTTAGGGCGGACAGGGGGATTCACGAGCAGTACTTC.

The rearrangement uses TRBV4-1 and TRBJ1-1, with D uncertain. CDR3 length: 14 amino acids. CDR1 is MGHRA, CDR2 YSYEKL, per germline. The ends were cut back, 5 bases at V and 1 base at J, with 11 bases in the middle. The CDR3 sequence: CASSYPGTNTEAFF. Written as DNA, the CDR3 is TGCGCCAGCAGCTATCCAGGTACGAACACTGAAGCTTTCTTT.

This rearrangement joins TRBV27 to TRBJ1-5; the D is unclear. Between the trimmed V and J ends, which lost 2 bases and 6 bases, there was a span of 11 bases. CDR3 length equals 14 residues. Germline CDR1 MNHEY, CDR2 SMNVEV (reference sequence). As DNA, the CDR3 is TGTGCCAGCAGTTTACCAGGCTTAGGTCAGCCCCAGCATTTT. Translation: CASSLPGLGQPQHF.

This chain links TRBV5-1 with TRBJ2-7, with 10 bases lining up with TRBD1. The germline CDR1 and CDR2 sequences are SGHRS and YFSETQ. The CDR3 has 14 amino acids. V shed 4 bases, J shed 5 bases, and the junction held 6 bases outside the gene matches. The chain's CDR3 is CASSPGQGGDEQYF. For the CDR3, the DNA is TGCGCCAGCAGCCCCGGACAGGGGGGGGACGAGCAGTACTTC.

This clone was detected once. The V gene is TRBV19, the J gene TRBJ2-5, with D perhaps matching TRBD2 (6 bases). Germline V gene sequence: CDR1 LNHDA, CDR2 SQIVND (reference sequence). Trimming took 6 bases from V and 1 from J, leaving 9 bases between them. The CDR3 is made up of 13 amino acids. CDR3 DNA sequence: TGTGCCAGTAGGTGGGGAGGCCAAGAGACCCAGTACTTC. This translates into CASRWGGQETQYF.

The rearrangement links TRBV18 to TRBJ2-5, with TRBD1 matching 8 bases. CDR1 is KGHSH and CDR2 is LQKENI in the germline V gene. J was trimmed by 2 bases and V by 6 bases; bases with no gene match: 5. The CDR3 runs 14 residues. The CDR3 reads CASSQRQGQETQYF. DNA of the CDR3: TGTGCCAGCTCTCAACGACAGGGGCAAGAGACCCAGTACTTC.